A selection of T cell receptor beta chains follows, all from one sample in a study of cytomegalovirus exposure and HLA in healthy donors. Clones were read by immunoSEQ multiplex PCR, and TCRdb kept only the in-frame ones, dropping some. The table has some 130,000 clones, roughly 70% seen once. The sequenced sample was PBMCs. These receptors originate from a middle-aged man in good health and CMV-seronegative. CDR3s include the opening cysteine and the closing phenylalanine or tryptophan. A D gene is named only where the DNA matches it firmly. Size is stated for part of the rows, as once, few or many counts, or as a class when the clone is expanded.

CDR3nt: TGTGCCAGCAAAAAAGGAGGGGGCGGTCGCACCGGGGAGCTGTTTTTT
CDR3aa: CASKKGGGGRTGELFF
v_gene: TRBV5-4
j_gene: TRBJ2-2
abundance: .
d_gene: .

CDR3nt: TGTGCCAGCACCCGGGCGAGTAGCGGGACCTACGAGCAGTACTTC
CDR3aa: CASTRASSGTYEQYF
v_gene: TRBV28
j_gene: TRBJ2-7
abundance: .
d_gene: TRBD2

CDR3nt: TGTGCCAGCAGCTTAGCTGGGGCAGGGTCAAACACCGGGGAGCTGTTTTTT
CDR3aa: CASSLAGAGSNTGELFF
v_gene: TRBV7-9
j_gene: TRBJ2-2
abundance: .
d_gene: .

CDR3nt: TGTGCCAGCAGCTCTTACAGGGGGGACAATCAGCCCCAGCATTTT
CDR3aa: CASSSYRGDNQPQHF
v_gene: TRBV7-6
j_gene: TRBJ1-5
abundance: .
d_gene: TRBD1

CDR3nt: TGCAGCGTTGGGCAGGGACACAATCAGCCCCAGCATTTT
CDR3aa: CSVGQGHNQPQHF
v_gene: TRBV29-1
j_gene: TRBJ1-5
abundance: .
d_gene: .

CDR3nt: TGTGCCAGCAGCACTTTGGACAGGTTGAACACTGAAGCTTTCTTT
CDR3aa: CASSTLDRLNTEAFF
v_gene: TRBV7-9
j_gene: TRBJ1-1
abundance: .
d_gene: TRBD1

CDR3nt: TGCGCCAGCAGCCAAGAATGGCAGGGGACCTCACCCCTCCACTTT
CDR3aa: CASSQEWQGTSPLHF
v_gene: TRBV4-3
j_gene: TRBJ1-6
abundance: few
d_gene: .

CDR3nt: TGTGCCAGCAGTTTTGGGAGCTATAGCAATCAGCCCCAGCATTTT
CDR3aa: CASSFGSYSNQPQHF
v_gene: TRBV28
j_gene: TRBJ1-5
abundance: few
d_gene: .

CDR3nt: TGTGCCAGCAGTGAAGGGACAGGGGGCGATGGCTACACCTTC
CDR3aa: CASSEGTGGDGYTF
v_gene: TRBV2
j_gene: TRBJ1-2
abundance: .
d_gene: TRBD1

CDR3nt: TGTGCCAGCAGGGGACTTATAGACTACGAGCAGTACTTC
CDR3aa: CASRGLIDYEQYF
v_gene: TRBV6-6
j_gene: TRBJ2-7
abundance: .
d_gene: .

CDR3nt: TGTGCCAGCAGCTTATCCTCTAGGGGCAACATTCAGTACTTC
CDR3aa: CASSLSSRGNIQYF
v_gene: TRBV11-3
j_gene: TRBJ2-4
abundance: .
d_gene: .

CDR3nt: TGTGCCAGCTGGGACATGCAGTCCTACGAGCAGTACTTC
CDR3aa: CASWDMQSYEQYF
v_gene: TRBV7-9
j_gene: TRBJ2-7
abundance: few
d_gene: .

CDR3nt: TGTGCCAGCCACCCTTCCCAGGTTCCCCCTCAGCCCCAGCATTTT
CDR3aa: CASHPSQVPPQPQHF
v_gene: TRBV28
j_gene: TRBJ1-5
abundance: .
d_gene: .

CDR3nt: TGTGCCAGTAGTCCAGGGGGCCTCGAGCAGTACTTC
CDR3aa: CASSPGGLEQYF
v_gene: TRBV19
j_gene: TRBJ2-7
abundance: .
d_gene: TRBD1